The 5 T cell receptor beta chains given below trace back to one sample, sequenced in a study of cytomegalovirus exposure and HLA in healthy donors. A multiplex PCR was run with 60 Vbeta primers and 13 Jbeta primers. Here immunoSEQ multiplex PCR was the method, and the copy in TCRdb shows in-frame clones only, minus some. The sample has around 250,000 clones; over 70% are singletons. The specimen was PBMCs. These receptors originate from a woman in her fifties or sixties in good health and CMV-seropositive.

CDR3 DNA sequence: TGTGCCAGCAGTTACTCGAACAGGGGGGAGCTGTTTTTT. Protein product: CASSYSNRGELFF. This sequence joins TRBV6-5 and TRBJ2-2; maybe TRBD1 (5 bases). CDR3 length equals 13 residues. V was pared by 0 bases and J by 8 bases, with 7 bases between. Looked up from germline, CDR1 is MNHEY and CDR2 is SVGAGI.

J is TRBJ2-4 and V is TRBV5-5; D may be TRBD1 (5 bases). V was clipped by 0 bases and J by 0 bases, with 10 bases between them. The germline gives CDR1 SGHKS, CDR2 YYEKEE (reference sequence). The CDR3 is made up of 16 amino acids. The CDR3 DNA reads TGTGCCAGCAGCTTGGAGGGGAATGTAGCCAAAAACATTCAGTACTTC. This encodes CASSLEGNVAKNIQYF.

CDR3 DNA sequence: TGTGCCAGCAGTTCCGCGGGAGGGCTCACCGGGGAGCTGTTTTTT. Translating gives CASSSAGGLTGELFF. V and J are TRBV6-5 and TRBJ2-2, with 9 positions matching TRBD2. V trimming: 4 bases; J trimming: 4 bases; junction bases outside the gene matches: 4. Germline-derived CDR1 and CDR2 are MNHEY and SVGAGI. The CDR3 runs to 15 residues.

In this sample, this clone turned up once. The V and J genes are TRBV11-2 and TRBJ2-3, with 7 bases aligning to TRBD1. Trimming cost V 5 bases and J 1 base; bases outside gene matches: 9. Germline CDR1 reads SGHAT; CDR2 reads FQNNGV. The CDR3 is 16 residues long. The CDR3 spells CASSESRTGRTDTQYF. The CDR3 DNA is TGTGCCAGCAGCGAGAGTCGGACAGGACGCACAGATACGCAGTATTTT. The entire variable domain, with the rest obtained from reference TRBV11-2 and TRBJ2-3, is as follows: EAGVAQSPRYKIIEKRQSVAFWCNPISGHATLYWYQQILGQGPKLLIQFQNNGVVDDSQLPKDRFSAERLKGVDSTLKIQPAKLEDSAVYLCASSESRTGRTDTQYFGPGTRLTVL.

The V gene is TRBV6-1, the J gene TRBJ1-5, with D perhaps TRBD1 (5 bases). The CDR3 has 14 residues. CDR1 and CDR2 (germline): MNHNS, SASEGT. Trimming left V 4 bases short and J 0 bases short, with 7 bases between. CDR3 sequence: CASSARDSNQPQHF. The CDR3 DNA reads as TGTGCCAGCAGTGCCAGGGATAGCAATCAGCCCCAGCATTTT.